This T cell receptor (beta chain) was documented in a study of monozygotic twins with inflammatory bowel disease. Notes on this clonotype: Its antigen is as yet unknown.

The CDR3 is 13 amino acids. From germline, CDR1 is LNHDA and CDR2 SQIVND (reference sequence). No DNA is given; TCRdb re-called the 5' RACE reads and lists each CDR3 protein once. Its clone listing holds 200,000 to 250,000 distinct CDR3 sequences. Study-level findings and limits: The existence of one strong signal or clonotype linked to IBD lacked support.

Sequencing was done on a sample of blood. The source is a human donor with ulcerative colitis or Crohn's disease, or a healthy co-twin of an affected twin (not recorded which). The chain links TRBV19 to TRBJ2-1. The CDR3 spells CASSTTDYNEQFF.